This T cell receptor beta chain was identified during a study of a mutant IDH1 vaccine in newly diagnosed glioma. The wider study: Vaccine dosing followed radiotherapy by 4-6 weeks, or accompanied temozolomide cycles. The earlier regimen, radiotherapy, temozolomide, or both, was most often both.

Study outcomes and limitations: Immune responses induced by vaccination arose in 93.3% of the patients.

This clone has a handful of counts. Antigen unknown. TCRdb's table, derived via immunoSEQ multiplex PCR, lists solely in-frame clones and lacks some. The profile covers fewer than 70,000 clones, with more than 75% appearing a single time and approximately 2% taken by the ten largest. This CDR3 is 14 amino acids long. The germline V and J ends were trimmed by 3 bases and 3 bases, with 9 bases remaining between them. Looked up from germline, CDR1 is MNHEY and CDR2 is SMNVEV (reference sequence). Time point: week 35, safety follow-up. Each vaccine dose was 300 ug of mutant IDH1 20-mer peptide, with topical imiquimod.

This sequence originates from a young man with glioma. V and J are TRBV27 and TRBJ1-5, with D possibly being TRBD1 (5 bases). The sample here was PBMCs, taken from a glioma patient whose treatment included an IDH1 peptide vaccine. Here the CDR3 reads CASSFRGYNQPQHF. In DNA, the CDR3 is TGTGCCAGCAGTTTTAGGGGTTACAATCAGCCCCAGCATTTT.